These 4 T cell receptor beta chains came from one sample sequenced in a study of regulatory T cells in long-lasting Graves disease. Time point described: newly diagnosed GD, antithyroid drugs for less than 3 months. Scientists built the TCR library using RNA that was extracted from PBMCs. According to the study, TCR beta libraries were built with iRepertoire HTBI primers and CDR3-region Arm-PCR. MiXCR, applied by TCRdb to the multiplex PCR reads, yields one record per CDR3 protein. The sample holds 400,000 to 500,000 distinct CDR3 sequences; more than 13% are singletons and the top ten take over 15%. The same data also contributed to another study, on T cells in Graves' hyperthyroidism and ophthalmopathy.

The starting material was peripheral blood mononuclear cells (PBMCs), obtained at new diagnosis, from a patient treated with antithyroid drugs. The source is a woman aged 30 to 39 with Graves disease.

There are many counts of this clonotype. V is TRBV7-8 and J is TRBJ2-5, with 9 nucleotides matching TRBD2. This CDR3 comprises 19 residues. Germline lookup yields CDR1 SGHVS and CDR2 FQNEAQ. V lost 3 bases, J lost 5 bases, and 19 bases stayed unmatched. CDR3 DNA: TGTGCCAGCAGCTTTATCAGGGAGTGGGCTAGCGGGACGCTGGAGACCCAGTACTTC. This translates into CASSFIREWASGTLETQYF.

This clonotype was observed at least ten times. The CDR3 region has the DNA TGTGCCAGCAGCTTAAACCCCTTCGGGAGCGGGAGTGATGAGCAGTTCTTC. Protein sequence: CASSLNPFGSGSDEQFF. The V gene is TRBV7-3, the J gene TRBJ2-1, with TRBD2 identical over 8 bases. This CDR3 is built from 17 residues. V gave up 1 base and J gave up 8 bases; unmatched junction bases: 13. From germline, CDR1 is SGHTA and CDR2 FQGTGA.

This clonotype was found many times. This chain links TRBV20-1 with TRBJ2-3; 7 bases align to TRBD2. CDR3 length: 17 amino acids. Germline CDR1 DFQATT, CDR2 SNEGSKA (reference sequence). Trimming cost V 1 base and J 8 bases; bases outside gene matches: 18. CDR3 region: CSARGAGGSPGQRTQYF. CDR3 nucleotides: TGCAGTGCTAGAGGGGCGGGCGGGAGTCCCGGCCAGCGTACGCAGTATTTT.

In this sample, this clonotype turned up a few times. V usage is TRBV6-1 and J usage is TRBJ1-4, with 7 bases aligning to TRBD1. Trimming took 10 bases from V and 4 from J; bases not matched to a gene: 12. The germline gives CDR1 MNHNS, CDR2 SASEGT. The CDR3 runs 15 residues. The CDR3 DNA reads TGTGCCACCTCGAGAGGGGGCGGACTTAATGAAAAACTGTTTTTT. It codes for CATSRGGGLNEKLFF.